Listed here are 26 T cell receptor beta chains from one sample, sequenced in a study of T cell responses to AZD1222 COVID-19 vaccine. TCRdb's table, derived via immunoSEQ multiplex PCR, lists solely in-frame clones and lacks some. The sample has about 140,000 clones; more than 85% are singletons. Sample: peripheral blood, taken on day 0 of AZD1222 vaccination. The source is an adult in good health.

The chain carries TRBV11-2 and TRBJ1-1; D might be TRBD1 (5 bases). Germline CDR1 and CDR2: SGHAT and FQNNGV. The CDR3 is 18 amino acids. The V end lost 2 bases, the J end lost 10 bases, and 29 bases lay between the germline ends. Written as DNA, the CDR3 is TGTGCCAGCAGCTTATGGACCTTTGGACATATCGACCCACTCCGAGCTTTCTTT. This gives the protein CASSLWTFGHIDPLRAFF.

The rearrangement uses TRBV7-9 and TRBJ2-3; TRBD2 might be the D (6 bases). The V and J ends lost 6 bases and 0 bases respectively, with 13 bases between them. CDR3 size: 15 residues. The germline V gene encodes CDR1 SEHNR and CDR2 FQNEAQ (reference sequence). The CDR3 sequence: CASSQGLSSTDTQYF. In DNA form, the CDR3 reads TGTGCCAGCAGTCAGGGACTTTCTAGCACAGATACGCAGTATTTT.

The chain links TRBV20-1 to TRBJ2-7; unclear D gene. CDR3 length equals 10 residues. The V end lost 6 bases, the J end lost 7 bases, and 10 bases lay between the germline ends. CDR1 and CDR2 from the germline V gene are DFQATT and SNEGSKA (reference sequence). The CDR3 region has the DNA TGCAGTGCCCCCTATGGAGAGCAGTACTTC. Its translation: CSAPYGEQYF.

The J gene is TRBJ1-1, the V gene TRBV7-2; 11 bases are shared with TRBD1. Germline assignment: CDR1 SGHTA and CDR2 FQGNSA. CDR3 length: 17 amino acids. Trimming at V came to 8 bases and at J to 5 bases, leaving 16 bases not matched to a gene. CDR3 residues: CASERDRGTGGETEAFF. In DNA form, the CDR3 reads TGTGCCAGCGAAAGGGACCGAGGGACAGGGGGGGAGACTGAAGCTTTCTTT.

V gene TRBV7-7 combines with J gene TRBJ2-1, with D tentatively TRBD2 (5 bases). CDR3 size: 15 residues. V shed 1 base and J shed 5 bases, with 12 bases lying between them. Germline CDR1 is SSHAT and CDR2 is FNYEAQ (reference sequence). This chain's CDR3 is CASSLGLNQNNEQFF. The CDR3 nucleotides read TGTGCCAGCAGCTTAGGACTAAACCAAAACAATGAGCAGTTCTTC.

The chain joins TRBV4-1 to TRBJ1-4, with unresolved D. The CDR3 has 17 amino acids. Deletions cut 7 bases from V and 5 bases from J, with 23 bases between. Germline assignment: CDR1 MGHRA and CDR2 YSYEKL. In DNA, the CDR3 is TGCGCCAGCAAGGAGATATCCACGGTACAGCCGAATGAAAAACTGTTTTTT. As protein: CASKEISTVQPNEKLFF.

To note about this clone: The junction differs from germline at one of its ends, possibly a read error. CDR3 DNA sequence: TGTGCCTGGAGTGTCTGGGGGACGCGGGATTTT. Translating it yields CAWSVWGTRDF. The chain is built from TRBV30 and TRBJ2-3, with D possibly being TRBD1 or TRBD2 (5 bases each). The CDR3 runs 11 residues. The germline V gene encodes CDR1 GTSNPN and CDR2 SVGIG (reference sequence). The full variable domain, rest sourced from reference TRBV30 and TRBJ2-3, is SQTIHQWPATLVQPVGSPLSLECTVEGTSNPNLYWYRQAAGRGLQLLFYSVGIGQISSEVPQNLSASRPQDRQFILSSKKLLLSDSGFYLCAWSVWGTRDFGPGTRLTVL.

J is TRBJ2-7 and V is TRBV27; 7 bases map to TRBD1. The CDR3 loop spans 16 amino acids. With V trimmed by 5 bases and J by 0 bases, 10 bases remained unmatched. Germline V gene lookup returns CDR1 MNHEY and CDR2 SMNVEV (reference sequence). The CDR3 is CASSPSTGIDSYEQYF. CDR3 nucleotide sequence: TGTGCCAGCAGTCCGTCGACAGGGATCGACTCCTACGAGCAGTACTTC.

The chain joins TRBV6-6 to TRBJ2-7; 12 bases map to TRBD2. From germline, CDR1 is MNHNY and CDR2 SVGAGI (reference sequence). Trimming took 2 bases from V and 5 from J; bases not matched to a gene: 4. This CDR3 has 15 residues. The CDR3 is CASSYLTSGSHEQYF. In nucleotides, the CDR3 is TGTGCCAGCAGTTACCTGACTAGCGGGAGCCACGAGCAGTACTTC.

The chain joins TRBV11-2 to TRBJ1-1, with 9 nucleotides matching TRBD1. Trimming took 0 bases from V and 10 from J; bases not matched to a gene: 3. The CDR3 is 13 residues long. Germline V gene sequence: CDR1 SGHAT, CDR2 FQNNGV. CDR3 sequence: CASSLETGGGAFF. DNA for the CDR3: TGTGCCAGCAGCTTAGAGACAGGGGGGGGAGCTTTCTTT.

V gene TRBV10-3 combines with J gene TRBJ1-5; 10 positions match TRBD1. Germline V CDR1 and CDR2: ENHRY, SYGVKD. The CDR3 runs 14 residues. Losses at the gene ends were 5 bases for V and 9 bases for J; bases not matched to a gene: 7. The CDR3 here is CAISLGQGSRPQHF. The CDR3 DNA sequence: TGTGCCATCAGTTTGGGACAGGGGTCTCGGCCCCAGCATTTT.

This chain joins TRBV11-3 and TRBJ1-1; 8 positions agree with TRBD1. This CDR3 contains 15 residues. Germline values: CDR1 SGHNT, CDR2 YENEEA. V trimming: 5 bases; J trimming: 1 base; junction bases outside the gene matches: 6. CDR3 amino acids: CASSPGGAGNTEAFF. In nucleotides, the CDR3 is TGTGCCAGCAGCCCAGGGGGCGCGGGGAACACTGAAGCTTTCTTT.

The chain carries TRBV14 and TRBJ1-1; no firm D call. V was pared by 1 base and J by 1 base, with 10 bases between. Germline CDR1 reads SGHDN; CDR2 reads FVKESK. The CDR3 spans 15 residues. The CDR3 nucleotides are TGTGCCAGCAGCCAAGGGACCGCGGGGAACACTGAAGCTTTCTTT. Amino acid sequence: CASSQGTAGNTEAFF.

V is TRBV6-2 or TRBV6-3 and J is TRBJ1-2; 7 nucleotides align to TRBD1. The CDR3 consists of 13 residues. The V gene's germline CDR1 is MNHEY and CDR2 SVGEGT. Trimming removed 4 bases from V and 1 base from J; junction bases left unmatched: 0. CDR3 protein: CASSWDSNYGYTF. The CDR3 DNA reads as TGTGCCAGCAGTTGGGACAGTAACTATGGCTACACCTTC.

About this clone: Other DNA sequences in the same sample also yield this CDR3. V and J are TRBV7-3 and TRBJ2-3; D is uncertain. Trimming stripped 1 base from V and 3 bases from J, with 5 bases between. CDR1 SGHTA and CDR2 FQGTGA come from the germline V gene. The CDR3 runs 13 residues. CDR3 protein: CASSLNPTDTQYF. Here the CDR3 DNA reads TGTGCCAGCAGCTTAAACCCGACAGATACGCAGTATTTT.

This clone was found a few times. The CDR3 sequence is CASSERDGTDTQYF. CDR3 sequence (DNA): TGTGCCAGCAGTGAACGGGACGGCACAGATACGCAGTATTTT. The genes are TRBV6-4 and TRBJ2-3, with D perhaps given as TRBD1 or TRBD2 (5 bases each). V gave up 3 bases and J gave up 1 base, with 8 bases separating them. The germline V gene has CDR1 MRHNA and CDR2 SNTAGT. The CDR3 consists of 14 residues.

V usage is TRBV6-6 and J usage is TRBJ1-6, with 8 positions matching TRBD1. CDR3 length equals 19 residues. V lost 6 bases and J lost 7; bases outside the gene matches: 20. Germline values: CDR1 MNHNY, CDR2 SVGAGI (reference sequence). CDR3 in DNA: TGTGCCAGCAGCTCCACCCCATTGACCGGACAGGGTGCCAATTCACCCCTCCACTTT. Protein: CASSSTPLTGQGANSPLHF.

The V call is TRBV19, the J call TRBJ2-7; D possibly corresponds to TRBD1 (6 bases). Between the trimmed V and J ends, which lost 5 bases and 2 bases, there was a span of 13 bases. CDR3 size: 14 residues. CDR1 and CDR2 (germline): LNHDA, SQIVND (reference sequence). The CDR3 bases are TGTGCCAGTAGTCCGGCCAGGGGCCCCTACGAGCAGTACTTC. It is translated as CASSPARGPYEQYF.

The V and J genes are TRBV9 and TRBJ2-1; 7 bases are a match to TRBD1. V shed 0 bases and J 6 bases; nucleotides not matched to a gene: 12. The V gene's germline CDR1 is SGDLS and CDR2 YYNGEE. This CDR3 contains 17 residues. This CDR3 reads CASSVATGAGIPNEQFF. The CDR3 nucleotides are TGTGCCAGCAGCGTAGCTACAGGGGCAGGGATCCCCAATGAGCAGTTCTTC.

The V and J genes are TRBV30 and TRBJ2-1; tentatively, D is TRBD1 (6 bases). V was trimmed by 3 bases and J by 8 bases, leaving 20 bases between them. The CDR3 totals 15 residues. Germline CDR1 is GTSNPN and CDR2 is SVGIG (reference sequence). CDR3 region: CAWRPTGLRGYEQFF. The CDR3 region has the DNA TGTGCCTGGAGACCTACGGGCCTCAGGGGATATGAGCAGTTCTTC.

This chain uses TRBV25-1 with TRBJ2-7; D is ambiguous. In germline, CDR1 is MGHDK, CDR2 SYGVNS. Trimming took off 6 bases at V and 8 bases at J, with 11 bases between the two ends. The CDR3 is 11 amino acids. CDR3 sequence reads: CASSASVKQYF. The CDR3 nucleotides read TGTGCCAGCAGCGCCTCGGTAAAGCAGTACTTC.

This chain links TRBV7-8 with TRBJ2-1; 12 bases map to TRBD2. This CDR3 contains 14 residues. CDR1 and CDR2 from the germline V gene are SGHVS and FQNEAQ. The V gene end was trimmed by 2 bases and the J gene end by 7 bases; junction bases not matched to a gene: 0. The CDR3 DNA reads as TGTGCCAGCAGCTTACTAGCGGGGGGGAATGAGCAGTTCTTC. Protein sequence: CASSLLAGGNEQFF.

The CDR3 nucleotides are TGTGCCAGTAGTACCCGCAGGGGGGCTGAGGTCTATGGCTACACCTTC. It translates to CASSTRRGAEVYGYTF. The J gene is TRBJ1-2, the V gene TRBV19; the match to TRBD1 covers 7 bases. CDR1 LNHDA and CDR2 SQIVND come from the germline V gene (reference sequence). This CDR3 region has 16 residues. V gave up 4 bases and J gave up 4 bases; unmatched junction bases: 12.

The chain has TRBV28 and TRBJ1-6; the match to TRBD1 covers 7 bases. V shed 4 bases, J shed 8 bases, and the junction held 8 bases outside the gene matches. Germline V gene lookup returns CDR1 MDHEN and CDR2 SYDVKM. This CDR3 is built from 15 residues. The DNA for the CDR3 is TGTGCCAGCAGTTCCCCTCAGGGGGGGGATTCACCCCTCCACTTT. It translates to CASSSPQGGDSPLHF.

This clone appeared once. V gene TRBV9 combines with J gene TRBJ2-2, with D perhaps TRBD1 or TRBD2 (6 bases each). V was shortened by 1 base and J by 6 bases, with 7 bases between the two germline ends. The length of the CDR3 is 13 residues. Germline V gives CDR1 SGDLS, CDR2 YYNGEE. This CDR3 is CASSVRGAGELFF. DNA for the CDR3: TGTGCCAGCAGCGTAAGGGGGGCCGGGGAGCTGTTTTTT.

This clone was seen a few times. The rearrangement links TRBV5-6 to TRBJ2-5; D remains ambiguous. CDR3 size: 16 residues. Trimming left V 0 bases short and J 1 base short, with 13 bases between. CDR1 is SGHDT, CDR2 YYEEEE, per germline. The CDR3 DNA follows: TGTGCCAGCAGCTTGGTCCTGGGCGTGGGCCAAGAGACCCAGTACTTC. It encodes CASSLVLGVGQETQYF.